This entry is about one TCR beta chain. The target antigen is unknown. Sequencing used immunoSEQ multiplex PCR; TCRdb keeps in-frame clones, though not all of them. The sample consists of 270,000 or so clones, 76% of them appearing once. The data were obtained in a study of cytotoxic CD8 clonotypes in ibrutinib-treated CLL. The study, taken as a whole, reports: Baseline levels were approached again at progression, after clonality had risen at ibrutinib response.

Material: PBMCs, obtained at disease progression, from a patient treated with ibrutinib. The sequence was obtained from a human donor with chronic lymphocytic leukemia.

Here the CDR3 DNA reads TGTGCCAGCAGTTCGTCAGCGGGAGTGCGCACAGATACGCAGTATTTT. This translates into CASSSSAGVRTDTQYF. The genes are TRBV27 and TRBJ2-3; 8 nucleotides line up with TRBD2. There are 16 residues in the CDR3. Germline values: CDR1 MNHEY, CDR2 SMNVEV (reference sequence). The trim removed 4 bases at V and 1 base at J, leaving 7 bases unmatched.